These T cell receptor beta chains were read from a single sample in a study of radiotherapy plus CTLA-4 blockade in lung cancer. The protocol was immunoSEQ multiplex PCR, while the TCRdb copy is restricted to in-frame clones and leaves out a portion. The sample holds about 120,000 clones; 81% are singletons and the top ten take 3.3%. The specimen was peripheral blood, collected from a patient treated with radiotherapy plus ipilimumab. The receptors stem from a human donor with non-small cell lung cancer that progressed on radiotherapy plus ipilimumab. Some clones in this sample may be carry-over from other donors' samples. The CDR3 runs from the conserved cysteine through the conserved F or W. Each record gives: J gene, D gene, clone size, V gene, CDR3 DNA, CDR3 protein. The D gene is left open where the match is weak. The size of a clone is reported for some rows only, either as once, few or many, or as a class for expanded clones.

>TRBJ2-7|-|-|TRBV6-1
TGTGCCAGCGGTGGGGGGCTCGAGGCGGTGTACGAGCAGTACTTC
CASGGGLEAVYEQYF
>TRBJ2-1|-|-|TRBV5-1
TGCGCCAGCAGCTTGGGGTTAAAGACAGGTACCTACAATGAGCAGTTCTTC
CASSLGLKTGTYNEQFF
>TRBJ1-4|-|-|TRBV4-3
TGCGCCAGCAGCCAAGAGGTCACAAGCTGGGAAAAACTGTTTTTT
CASSQEVTSWEKLFF
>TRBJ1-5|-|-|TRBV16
TGTGCCAGCAGTCAACGGGGGGGGCATCAGCCCCAGCATTTT
CASSQRGGHQPQHF
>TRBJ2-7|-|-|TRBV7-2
TGTGCCAGCAGCTTAGGGACAGTAACAGCCTACGAGCAGTACTTC
CASSLGTVTAYEQYF
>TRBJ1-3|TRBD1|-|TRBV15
TGTGCCACCAGCAGACGTACAGGGGGCTATGGAAACACCATATATTTT
CATSRRTGGYGNTIYF
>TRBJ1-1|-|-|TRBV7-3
TGTGCCAGCAGCGACATAGGGGGGCGCTTATCTGTCACTGAAGCTTTCTTT
CASSDIGGRLSVTEAFF
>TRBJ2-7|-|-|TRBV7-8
TGTGCCAGCAGCCACTGGACGCTAGCATCCTACGAGCAGTACTTC
CASSHWTLASYEQYF
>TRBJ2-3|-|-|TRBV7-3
TGTGCCAGCAGCTTGGGTCGTTGGCGCACAGATACGCAGTATTTT
CASSLGRWRTDTQYF
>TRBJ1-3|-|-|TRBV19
TGTGCCAGTAGCGGGACCCCCTCTGGAAACACCATATATTTT
CASSGTPSGNTIYF
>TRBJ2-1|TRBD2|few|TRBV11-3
TGTGCCAGCAGCTTAGATAGATCAACTAGCGGTGAGCAGTTCTTC
CASSLDRSTSGEQFF
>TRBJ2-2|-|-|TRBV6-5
TGTGCCAGCAGCTTTCAGGGGTCTAACACCGGGGAGCTGTTTTTT
CASSFQGSNTGELFF
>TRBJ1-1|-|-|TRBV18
TGTGCCAGCTCACCCGCAGGGAGCAGCACTGAAGCTTTCTTT
CASSPAGSSTEAFF
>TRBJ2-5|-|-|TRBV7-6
TGTGCCAGCAGCTCCTCGGGACATTTTGTCCAAGAGACCCAGTACTTC
CASSSSGHFVQETQYF
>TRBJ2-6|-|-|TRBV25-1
TGTGCCAGCAGTGAACCTTCTGTGGGAATAGGGGCCAACGTCCTGACTTTC
CASSEPSVGIGANVLTF
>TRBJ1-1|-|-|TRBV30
TGTGCCTGGAGTGTTAGGAAGAACACTGAAGCTTTCTTT
CAWSVRKNTEAFF
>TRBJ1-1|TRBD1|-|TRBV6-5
TGTGCCAGCACTGGGACAGGGCGAGTAGCTTTCTTT
CASTGTGRVAFF
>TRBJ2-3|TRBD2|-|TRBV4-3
TGCGCCAGCAGCCAGTCCCCCGGACTAGCGGGGGGGCTATCAGATACGCAGTATTTT
CASSQSPGLAGGLSDTQYF
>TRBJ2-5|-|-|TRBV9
TGTGCCAGCAGCGTAGGTCGGCGAGAAGGGTGGGAGACCCAGTACTTC
CASSVGRREGWETQYF
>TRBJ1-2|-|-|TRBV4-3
TGCGCCAGCAGCCAAGCGAGGCATCTCTATGGCTACACCTTC
CASSQARHLYGYTF
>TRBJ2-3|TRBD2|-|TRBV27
TGTGCCAGCAGTTCGGGGGGAAGCACAGATACGCAGTATTTT
CASSSGGSTDTQYF
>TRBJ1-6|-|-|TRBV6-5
TGTGCCAGCAGTTACGTGGGGGATTCACCCCTCCACTTT
CASSYVGDSPLHF
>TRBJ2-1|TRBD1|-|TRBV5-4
TGTGCCAGCAGTACCGACAGGGGCTCCTACAATGAGCAGTTCTTC
CASSTDRGSYNEQFF
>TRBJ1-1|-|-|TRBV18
TGTGCCAGCTTTCTCACTCCCGAGACAGGGAACACTGAAGCTTTCTTT
CASFLTPETGNTEAFF
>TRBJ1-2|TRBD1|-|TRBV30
TGTGCCTGGGGTGCCCGGACAGGATGGAGAGGGGGTGACTATGGCTACACCTTC
CAWGARTGWRGGDYGYTF
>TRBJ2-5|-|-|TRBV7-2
TGTGCCAGCAGCTCATCCCCCGGGGAGACCCAGTACTTC
CASSSSPGETQYF
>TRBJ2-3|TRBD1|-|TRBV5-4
TGTGCCAGCAGCGTGGACAGGGGAAGCACAGATACGCAGTATTTT
CASSVDRGSTDTQYF
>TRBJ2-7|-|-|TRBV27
TGTGCCAGCAGTGGATCCAGGGGTCTCGAGCAGTACTTC
CASSGSRGLEQYF
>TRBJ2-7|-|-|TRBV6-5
TGTGCCAGCAGTTTGCAAGGGGAGGTGAACGAGCAGTACTTC
CASSLQGEVNEQYF
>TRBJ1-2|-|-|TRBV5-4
TGTGCCAGCAGCTTGCAAGGACTTAACTATGGCTACACCTTC
CASSLQGLNYGYTF
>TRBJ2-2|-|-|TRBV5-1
TGCGCCAGCAGCTTGGGGCAGGGAGTATACAACACCGGGGAGCTGTTTTTT
CASSLGQGVYNTGELFF
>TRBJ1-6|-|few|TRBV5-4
TGTGCCAGCAGCTTGGGACGAGGATACTCAAGCTCCTATAATTCACCCCTCCACTTT
CASSLGRGYSSSYNSPLHF
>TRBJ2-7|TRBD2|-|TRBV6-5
TGTGCCAGCAGTTACTGGACTAGCGCCGAGCAGTACTTC
CASSYWTSAEQYF
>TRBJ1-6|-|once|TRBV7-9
TGTGCCAGCAGCTTAGAGAGCAGCAACAATTCACCCCTCCACTTT
CASSLESSNNSPLHF
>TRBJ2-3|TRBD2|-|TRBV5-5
TGTGCCAGCAGCCCCGGGACTAGCGGAATCACAGATACGCAGTATTTT
CASSPGTSGITDTQYF
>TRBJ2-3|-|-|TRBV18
TGTGCCAGCTCACCACCGAGCGGCACAGATACGCAGTATTTT
CASSPPSGTDTQYF
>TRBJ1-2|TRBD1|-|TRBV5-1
TGCGCCAGCACCGGACAGGGTCTAAGTGGCTACACCTTC
CASTGQGLSGYTF
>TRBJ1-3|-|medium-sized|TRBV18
TGTGCCAGCTCACCGGGTGGGAGTGGAAACACCATATATTTT
CASSPGGSGNTIYF
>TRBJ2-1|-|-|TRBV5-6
TGTGCCAGCAGCGAAGGGACCCCCCGGCGGTTCTTC
CASSEGTPRRFF
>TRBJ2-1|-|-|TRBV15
TGTGCCACCAGCAGAGCCTCTAATGAGCAGTTCTTC
CATSRASNEQFF
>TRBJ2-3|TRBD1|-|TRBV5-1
TGCGCCAGCAGCACGGGACAGTATCCAGATACGCAGTATTTT
CASSTGQYPDTQYF
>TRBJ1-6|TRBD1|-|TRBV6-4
TGTGCCAGCAGCCCTCAGGGGGATAATTCACCCCTCCACTTT
CASSPQGDNSPLHF
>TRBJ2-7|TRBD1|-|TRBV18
TGTGCCAGCTCTCCTACTCGACAGGGGGGATCCTACGAGCAGTACTTC
CASSPTRQGGSYEQYF
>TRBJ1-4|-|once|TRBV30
TGTGCCTGGAGGCCAAGGACACCCACCCCGGGGAAACTGTTTTTT
CAWRPRTPTPGKLFF
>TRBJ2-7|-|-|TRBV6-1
TGTGCCAGCAGTGAACTAGGGGTACGGGGTTACTACGAGCAGTACTTC
CASSELGVRGYYEQYF
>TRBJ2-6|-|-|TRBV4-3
TGCGCCAGCAGCCACCACCTACGTTCTGGGGCCAACGTCCTGACTTTC
CASSHHLRSGANVLTF
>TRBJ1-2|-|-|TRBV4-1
TGCGCCAGCAGCCAAGATACGTGGCTGGACTACACCTTC
CASSQDTWLDYTF
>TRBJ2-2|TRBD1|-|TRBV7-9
TGTGCCAGCACCCCTTTCACAGGGGACACCGGGGAGCTGTTTTTT
CASTPFTGDTGELFF
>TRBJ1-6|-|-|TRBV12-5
TGTGCTAGTGGTTACCTTGGGCAGGGTAATTCACCCCTCCACTTT
CASGYLGQGNSPLHF
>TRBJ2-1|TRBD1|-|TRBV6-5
TGTGCCAGCATACCGAGGGCAGGGGGCTACAATGAGCAGTTCTTC
CASIPRAGGYNEQFF
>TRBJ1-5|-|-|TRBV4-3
TGCGCCAGCAGCCAAGAGCCACATCAGCCCCAGCATTTT
CASSQEPHQPQHF
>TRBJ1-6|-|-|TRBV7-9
TGTGCCAGCACCTCAACGCAACCCCTCCACTTT
CASTSTQPLHF
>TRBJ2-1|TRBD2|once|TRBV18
TGTGCCAGCTCACCACGGATAGCGGGGGCCATCTACAATGAGCAGTTCTTC
CASSPRIAGAIYNEQFF
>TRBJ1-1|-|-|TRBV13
TGTGCCAGCAGCTTAGGCTGGGTTGGCACTGAAGCTTTCTTT
CASSLGWVGTEAFF